The present T cell receptor beta chain was sequenced within a study of T-cell reconstitution after alpha-beta-depleted transplantation in children. Overall study findings and caveats: The study traced high day-60 TCRbeta diversity in some patients to surviving recipient T cells and thymic progenitors. Fresh T-cell production supplied most of the T-cell counts and diversity seen one year after transplant. In patients about two months after transplant, alpha-beta T cells reportedly arose from several hundred expanded graft clones.

In germline, CDR1 is SQVTM, CDR2 ANQGSEA. CDR3 length: 14 residues. V trimming: 6 bases; J trimming: 6 bases; junction bases outside the gene matches: 6. Preparation of the TCRbeta library was carried out with unique molecular identifiers. TCRdb recomputed calls from the PCR reads with MiXCR, one row per CDR3 protein. This table has nearly 350,000 distinct CDR3 sequences, around 15% appearing once. On this clonotype: Its specificity is unknown.

This TCR was recovered from a male patient aged 2-15 years who had a stem cell transplant for acute lymphoblastic leukemia, so the T cells may come from the graft donor. The sequenced sample was PBMCs, mostly from graft donor cells, obtained 360 days after TCRalphabeta/CD19-depleted stem cell transplant. The chain is built from TRBV29-1 and TRBJ2-5; TRBD2 matches at 14 bases. In DNA, the CDR3 is TGCAGCGTCGCCGGGACTAGCGGGAGACAGACCCAGTACTTC. Its translation is CSVAGTSGRQTQYF.